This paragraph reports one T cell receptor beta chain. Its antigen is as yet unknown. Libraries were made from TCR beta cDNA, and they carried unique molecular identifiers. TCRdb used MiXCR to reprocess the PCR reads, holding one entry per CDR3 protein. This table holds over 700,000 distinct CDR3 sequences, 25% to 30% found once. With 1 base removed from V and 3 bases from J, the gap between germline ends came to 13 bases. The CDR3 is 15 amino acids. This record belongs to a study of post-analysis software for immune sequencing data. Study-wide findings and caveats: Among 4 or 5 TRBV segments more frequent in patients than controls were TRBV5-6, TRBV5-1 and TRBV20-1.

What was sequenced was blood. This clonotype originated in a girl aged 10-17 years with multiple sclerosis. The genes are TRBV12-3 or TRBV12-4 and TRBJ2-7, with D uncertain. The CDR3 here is CASSLGPNKHYEQYF. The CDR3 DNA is TGTGCCAGCAGTTTAGGACCTAACAAGCACTACGAGCAGTACTTC.